Presented here are 19 T cell receptor beta chains from one specimen sequenced in a study of blood T cell repertoires in COVID-19. Some clones are missing from TCRdb's copy, which holds only in-frame ones; the method was immunoSEQ multiplex PCR. The sample shows approximately 170,000 clones, approximately 90% of them seen only once. The sample comprised peripheral blood. The source of these receptors is a man aged 50 or older who had recovered from COVID-19.

The V and J genes are TRBV7-6 and TRBJ1-3; TRBD1 might be the D (5 bases). From germline, CDR1 is SGHVS and CDR2 FNYEAQ. The CDR3 has 16 residues. V was pared by 5 bases and J by 4 bases, with 18 bases between. CDR3 nucleotide sequence: TGTGCCAGCAGCCTCCGGGGGTCCTCAGGAGGAAACACCATATATTTT. The encoded protein is CASSLRGSSGGNTIYF.

This clone was recorded once. The chain employs TRBV2 and TRBJ2-7; 8 bases line up with TRBD2. Trimming cost V 10 bases and J 3 bases; bases outside gene matches: 8. This CDR3 spans 13 amino acids. Per germline, CDR1 SNHLY and CDR2 FYNNEI. CDR3 coding DNA: TGTGCCACCGGCGGGGGGAGAGACTACGAGCAGTACTTC. Translated, it gives CATGGGRDYEQYF. Variable domain in full (rest from reference TRBV2 and TRBJ2-7): EPEVTQTPSHQVTQMGQEVILRCVPISNHLYFYWYRQILGQKVEFLVSFYNNEISEKSEIFDDQFSVERPDGSNFTLKIRSTKLEDSAMYFCATGGGRDYEQYFGPGTRLTVT.

This clone was seen a single time. The chain has TRBV18 and TRBJ1-5, with 7 bases matching TRBD1. The CDR3 is made up of 15 amino acids. The germline V gene has CDR1 KGHSH and CDR2 LQKENI. J lost 9 bases, V lost 4 bases, and 12 bases had no gene match. The CDR3 nucleotides are TGTGCCAGCTCACAGACAGGGTCGGAAGGCGGGCCCCAGCATTTT. This translates into CASSQTGSEGGPQHF.

The chain links TRBV30 to TRBJ2-7; 7 bases agree with TRBD2. Germline V gene lookup returns CDR1 GTSNPN and CDR2 SVGIG (reference sequence). Unmatched junction bases numbered 4, after V lost 0 bases and J lost 5 bases. This CDR3 has 13 residues. The CDR3 reads CAWSVRRGDEQYF. CDR3 bases: TGTGCCTGGAGTGTACGCCGGGGGGACGAGCAGTACTTC. Combining the CDR3 with reference TRBV30 and TRBJ2-7 gives the whole variable domain SQTIHQWPATLVQPVGSPLSLECTVEGTSNPNLYWYRQAAGRGLQLLFYSVGIGQISSEVPQNLSASRPQDRQFILSSKKLLLSDSGFYLCAWSVRRGDEQYFGPGTRLTVT.

This clone has a handful of counts. The J gene is TRBJ2-7, the V gene TRBV7-6, with 12 bases matching TRBD1. Germline CDR1 SGHVS, CDR2 FNYEAQ. The CDR3 length is 19 residues. After removal of 5 bases from V and 3 bases from J, the junction contained 17 bases not matched to a gene. The CDR3: CASSQRLPGQGAQNYEQYF. CDR3 DNA: TGTGCCAGCAGCCAAAGATTACCGGGACAGGGGGCGCAAAACTACGAGCAGTACTTC.

The CDR3 spells CASSVGAPGRSFIGNTIYF. DNA for the CDR3: TGTGCCAGCAGCGTAGGGGCCCCAGGCAGGTCCTTTATTGGAAACACCATATATTTT. V is TRBV9 and J is TRBJ1-3; D gene ambiguous. Germline V gives CDR1 SGDLS, CDR2 YYNGEE. The CDR3 contains 19 residues. V lost 0 bases and J 3 bases, leaving 22 bases between the germline ends.

V and J are TRBV10-3 and TRBJ2-5, with 8 bases matching TRBD1. The CDR3 runs 15 residues. In germline, CDR1 is ENHRY, CDR2 SYGVKD. V shed 2 bases, J shed 6 bases, and the junction held 8 bases outside the gene matches. In DNA, the CDR3 is TGTGCCATCAGTGAGGGACAGGGTAGGGGACAGACCCAGTACTTC. Translation: CAISEGQGRGQTQYF.

The chain joins TRBV30 to TRBJ1-2, with 11 nucleotides matching TRBD1. The germline V gene has CDR1 GTSNPN and CDR2 SVGIG (reference sequence). V shed 6 bases and J 4 bases; nucleotides not matched to a gene: 7. CDR3 length equals 14 residues. DNA for the CDR3: TGTGCCTGCCCCGGGACAGGGGGGTTCTATGGCTACACCTTC. It translates to CACPGTGGFYGYTF.

This chain links TRBV9 with TRBJ2-5, with 9 bases fitting TRBD1. CDR3 length: 14 residues. Unmatched junction bases numbered 1, after V lost 2 bases and J lost 2 bases. In germline, CDR1 is SGDLS, CDR2 YYNGEE. The CDR3 DNA reads as TGTGCCAGCAGCGTTGGGACAGGGCAAGAGACCCAGTACTTC. Its protein product is CASSVGTGQETQYF. The entire variable domain, with the rest obtained from reference TRBV9 and TRBJ2-5, is as follows: DSGVTQTPKHLITATGQRVTLRCSPRSGDLSVYWYQQSLDQGLQFLIQYYNGEERAKGNILERFSAQQFPDLHSELNLSSLELGDSALYFCASSVGTGQETQYFGPGTRLLVL.

The DNA of the CDR3 is TGCGCCAGCAGCTTGGGGGTAGGGAGCTCCTATAATTCACCCCTCCACTTT. Protein: CASSLGVGSSYNSPLHF. The chain couples TRBV5-1 to TRBJ1-6, with D hard to call. Germline CDR1 SGHRS, CDR2 YFSETQ. V was trimmed by 0 bases and J by 0 bases, leaving 10 bases between them. The CDR3 runs 17 residues.

The chain has TRBV15 and TRBJ1-5; TRBD1 matches at 8 bases. The germline V gene encodes CDR1 LNHNV and CDR2 YYDKDF (reference sequence). This CDR3 contains 15 residues. Unmatched junction bases numbered 7, after V lost 4 bases and J lost 5 bases. The CDR3 is CATSKRTGKDQPQHF. In DNA form, the CDR3 reads TGTGCCACCAGCAAGCGGACAGGGAAGGATCAGCCCCAGCATTTT.

The chain couples TRBV15 to TRBJ2-2, with D unresolved. Looked up from germline, CDR1 is LNHNV and CDR2 is YYDKDF (reference sequence). The CDR3 contains 17 residues. Trimming took 1 base from V and 5 from J, leaving 17 bases between them. The CDR3 protein is CATSRGDSRPRTGELFF. CDR3 DNA sequence: TGTGCCACCAGCAGAGGTGATTCACGACCGCGGACCGGGGAGCTGTTTTTT.

The chain couples TRBV11-1 to TRBJ2-7, with 9 positions matching TRBD1. The CDR3 is made up of 15 amino acids. Germline V lookup: CDR1 SGHAT, CDR2 FQDESV (reference sequence). Trimming took 5 bases from V and 3 from J; bases not matched to a gene: 8. CDR3 residues: CASSLEQGAGYEQYF. In DNA, the CDR3 is TGTGCCAGCAGCCTCGAACAGGGGGCTGGCTACGAGCAGTACTTC.

The genes are TRBV5-4 and TRBJ2-7; 9 bases fit TRBD2. The germline CDR1 and CDR2 sequences are SGHNT and YYREEE (reference sequence). Unmatched junction bases numbered 9, after V lost 0 bases and J lost 8 bases. The CDR3 is 15 amino acids. In nucleotides, the CDR3 is TGTGCCAGCAGCTTGGATGGGAGCGGGAGGTTAAAGCAGTACTTC. It encodes CASSLDGSGRLKQYF.

The chain recombines TRBV9 with TRBJ2-7, with 14 bases fitting TRBD2. The germline V gene encodes CDR1 SGDLS and CDR2 YYNGEE. This CDR3 comprises 16 residues. V lost 1 base and J lost 4; bases outside the gene matches: 4. The chain's CDR3 is CASSVYGTSGRYEQYF. As DNA, the CDR3 is TGTGCCAGCAGCGTATACGGGACTAGCGGGAGATACGAGCAGTACTTC.

The chain couples TRBV4-3 to TRBJ2-2; D might be TRBD2 (5 bases). Looked up from germline, CDR1 is LGHNA and CDR2 is YSLEER. V dropped 8 bases and J dropped 7 bases, with 20 bases sitting between them. CDR3 size: 15 residues. CDR3 bases: TGCGCCAGCCGAGGCGGTGTGGGAGCGGTCGGGGAGCTGTTTTTT. This translates into CASRGGVGAVGELFF.

The V call is TRBV6-1, the J call TRBJ1-2, with 11 bases fitting TRBD1. The CDR3 has 13 amino acids. Germline assignment: CDR1 MNHNS and CDR2 SASEGT. V lost 3 bases, J lost 7 bases, and 1 base stayed unmatched. Here the CDR3 reads CASSEDRGLGYTF. CDR3 nucleotide sequence: TGTGCCAGCAGTGAGGACAGGGGGCTTGGCTACACCTTC.

The V gene is TRBV9, the J gene TRBJ2-5; TRBD2 aligns across 8 bases. CDR1 and CDR2 (germline): SGDLS, YYNGEE. There are 18 residues in the CDR3. V lost 2 bases, J lost 1 base, and 13 bases stayed unmatched. The CDR3 region has the DNA TGTGCCAGCAGCGTGAACCCGTGGGCTAGCGGGCTCCAAGAGACCCAGTACTTC. This encodes CASSVNPWASGLQETQYF.

In this sample, this clone turned up once. The gene calls are TRBV6-2 or TRBV6-3 and TRBJ1-2; TRBD1 agrees at 8 bases. The CDR3 is made up of 18 amino acids. V gave up 0 bases and J gave up 4 bases; unmatched junction bases: 13. Germline V gene data show CDR1 as MNHEY and CDR2 as SVGEGT. The CDR3 reads CASSYSGQGSKWSYGYTF. CDR3 sequence (DNA): TGTGCCAGCAGTTACTCCGGACAGGGAAGTAAGTGGAGCTATGGCTACACCTTC.